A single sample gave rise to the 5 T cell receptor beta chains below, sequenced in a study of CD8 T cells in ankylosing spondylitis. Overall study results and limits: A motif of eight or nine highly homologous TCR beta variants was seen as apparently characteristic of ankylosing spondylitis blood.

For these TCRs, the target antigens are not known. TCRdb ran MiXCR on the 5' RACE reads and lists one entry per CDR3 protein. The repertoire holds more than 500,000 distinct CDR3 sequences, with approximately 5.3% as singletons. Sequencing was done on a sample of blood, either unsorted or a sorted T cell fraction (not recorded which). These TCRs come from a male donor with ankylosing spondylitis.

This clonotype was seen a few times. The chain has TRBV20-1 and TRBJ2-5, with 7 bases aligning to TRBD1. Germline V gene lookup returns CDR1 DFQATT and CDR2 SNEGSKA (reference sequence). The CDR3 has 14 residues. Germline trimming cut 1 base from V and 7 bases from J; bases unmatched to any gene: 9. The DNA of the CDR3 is TGCAGTGCTAGAGCCCTGACAGGGCGGTGGACCCAGTACTTC. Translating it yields CSARALTGRWTQYF.

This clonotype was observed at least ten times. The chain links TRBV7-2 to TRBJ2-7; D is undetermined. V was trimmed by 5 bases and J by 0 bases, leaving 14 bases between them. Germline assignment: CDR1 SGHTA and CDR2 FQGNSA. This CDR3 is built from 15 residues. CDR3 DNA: TGTGCCAGCAGCCCATCCCCCGGCGTCTCCTACGAGCAGTACTTC. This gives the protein CASSPSPGVSYEQYF.

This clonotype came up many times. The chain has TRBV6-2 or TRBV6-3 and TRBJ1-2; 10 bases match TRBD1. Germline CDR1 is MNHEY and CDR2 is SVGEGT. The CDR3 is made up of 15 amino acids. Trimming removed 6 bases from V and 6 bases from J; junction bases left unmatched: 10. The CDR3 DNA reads TGTGCCAGCAGCTCCGACAGGGGGCGGGAGGATGGCTACACCTTC. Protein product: CASSSDRGREDGYTF.

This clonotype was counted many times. The CDR3 loop is CSVVTGDYGYTF. The DNA of the CDR3 is TGCAGCGTTGTGACAGGAGACTATGGCTACACCTTC. The chain joins TRBV29-1 to TRBJ1-2, with D tentatively TRBD1 (6 bases). The CDR3 consists of 12 residues. Per germline, CDR1 SQVTM and CDR2 ANQGSEA. The V end was cut by 4 bases, the J end by 3 bases, with 9 bases between.

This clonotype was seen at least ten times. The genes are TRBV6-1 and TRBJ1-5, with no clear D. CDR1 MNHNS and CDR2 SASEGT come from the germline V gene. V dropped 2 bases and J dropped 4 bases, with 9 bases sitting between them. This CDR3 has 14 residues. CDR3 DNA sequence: TGTGCCAGCAGTGAAATGGTGACTAATCAGCCCCAGCATTTT. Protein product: CASSEMVTNQPQHF.